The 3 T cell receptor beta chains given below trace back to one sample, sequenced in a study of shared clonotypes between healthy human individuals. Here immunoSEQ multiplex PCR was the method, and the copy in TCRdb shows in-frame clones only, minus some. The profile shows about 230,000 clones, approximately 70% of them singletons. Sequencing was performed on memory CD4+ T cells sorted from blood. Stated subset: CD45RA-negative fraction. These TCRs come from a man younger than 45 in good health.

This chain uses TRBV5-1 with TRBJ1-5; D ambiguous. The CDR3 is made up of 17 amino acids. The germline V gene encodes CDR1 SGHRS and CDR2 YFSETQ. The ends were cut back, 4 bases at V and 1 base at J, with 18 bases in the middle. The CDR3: CASSPTPLVRSNQPQHF. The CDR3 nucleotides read TGCGCCAGCAGCCCCACCCCTTTGGTGAGGAGCAATCAGCCCCAGCATTTT.

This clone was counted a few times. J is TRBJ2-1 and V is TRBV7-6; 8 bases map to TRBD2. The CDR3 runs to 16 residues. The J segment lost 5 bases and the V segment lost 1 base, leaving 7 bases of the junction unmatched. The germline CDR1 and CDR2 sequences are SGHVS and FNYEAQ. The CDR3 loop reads CASSLVLASGHNEQFF. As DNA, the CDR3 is TGTGCCAGCAGCTTAGTCTTGGCTAGCGGGCACAATGAGCAGTTCTTC.

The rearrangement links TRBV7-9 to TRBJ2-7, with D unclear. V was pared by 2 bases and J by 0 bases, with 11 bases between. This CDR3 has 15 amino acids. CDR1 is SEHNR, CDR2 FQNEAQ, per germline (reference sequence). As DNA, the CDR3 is TGTGCCAGCAGCTTATCAGTCCTCAGCTCCTACGAGCAGTACTTC. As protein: CASSLSVLSSYEQYF.